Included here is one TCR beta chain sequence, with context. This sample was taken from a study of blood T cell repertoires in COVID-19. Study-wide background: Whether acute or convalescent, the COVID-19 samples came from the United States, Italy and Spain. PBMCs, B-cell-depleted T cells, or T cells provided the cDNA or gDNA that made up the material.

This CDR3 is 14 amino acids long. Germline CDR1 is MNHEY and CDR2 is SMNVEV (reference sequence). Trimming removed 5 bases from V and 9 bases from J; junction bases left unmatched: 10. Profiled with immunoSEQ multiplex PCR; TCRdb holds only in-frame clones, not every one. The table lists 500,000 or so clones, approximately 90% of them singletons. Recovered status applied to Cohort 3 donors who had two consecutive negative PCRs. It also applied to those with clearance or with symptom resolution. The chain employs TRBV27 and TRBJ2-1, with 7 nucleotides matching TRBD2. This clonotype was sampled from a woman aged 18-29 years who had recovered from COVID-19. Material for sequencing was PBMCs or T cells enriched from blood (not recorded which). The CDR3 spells CASSNLGTTREQFF. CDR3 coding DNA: TGTGCCAGCAGTAACCTGGGGACTACTCGTGAGCAGTTCTTC.